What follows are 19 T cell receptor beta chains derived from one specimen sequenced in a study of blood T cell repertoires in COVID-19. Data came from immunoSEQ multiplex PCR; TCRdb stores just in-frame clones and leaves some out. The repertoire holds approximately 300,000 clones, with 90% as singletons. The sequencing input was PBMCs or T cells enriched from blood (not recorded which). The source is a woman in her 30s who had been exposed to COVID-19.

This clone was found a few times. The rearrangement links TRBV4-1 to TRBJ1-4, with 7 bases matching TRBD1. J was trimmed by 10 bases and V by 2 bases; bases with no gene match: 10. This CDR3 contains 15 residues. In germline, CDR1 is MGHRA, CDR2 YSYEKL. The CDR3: CASSQKQGREGKLFF. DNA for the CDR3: TGCGCCAGCAGCCAAAAACAGGGGCGGGAGGGAAAACTGTTTTTT.

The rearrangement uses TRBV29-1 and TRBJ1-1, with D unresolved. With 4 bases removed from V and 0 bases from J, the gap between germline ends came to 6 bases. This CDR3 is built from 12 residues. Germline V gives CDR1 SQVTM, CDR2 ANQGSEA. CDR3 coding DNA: TGCAGCGTTGGGCATTTGAACACTGAAGCTTTCTTT. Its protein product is CSVGHLNTEAFF.

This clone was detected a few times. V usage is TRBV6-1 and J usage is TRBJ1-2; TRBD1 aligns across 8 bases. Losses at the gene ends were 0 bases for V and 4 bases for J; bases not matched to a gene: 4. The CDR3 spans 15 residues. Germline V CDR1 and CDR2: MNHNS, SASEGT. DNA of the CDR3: TGTGCCAGCAGTGAAGCTTTAGGGACAGGCTATGGCTACACCTTC. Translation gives CASSEALGTGYGYTF.

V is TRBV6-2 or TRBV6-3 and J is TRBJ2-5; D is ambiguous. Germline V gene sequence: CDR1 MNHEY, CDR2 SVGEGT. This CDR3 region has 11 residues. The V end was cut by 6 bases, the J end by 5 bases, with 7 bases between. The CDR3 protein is CASSLGETQYF. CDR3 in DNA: TGTGCCAGCAGCCTCGGGGAGACCCAGTACTTC.

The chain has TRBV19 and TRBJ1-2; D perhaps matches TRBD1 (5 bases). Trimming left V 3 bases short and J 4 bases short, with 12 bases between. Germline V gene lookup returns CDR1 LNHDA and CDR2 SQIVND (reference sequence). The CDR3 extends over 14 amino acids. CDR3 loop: CASSIIHRSYGYTF. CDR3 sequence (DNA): TGTGCCAGTAGTATCATTCACAGGAGCTATGGCTACACCTTC.

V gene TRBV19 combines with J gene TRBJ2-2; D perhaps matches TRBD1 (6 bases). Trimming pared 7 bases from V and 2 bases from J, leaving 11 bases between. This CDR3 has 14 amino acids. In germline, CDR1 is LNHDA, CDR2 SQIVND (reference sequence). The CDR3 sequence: CASKRGGNTGELFF. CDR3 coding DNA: TGTGCCAGTAAACGAGGGGGAAACACCGGGGAGCTGTTTTTT.

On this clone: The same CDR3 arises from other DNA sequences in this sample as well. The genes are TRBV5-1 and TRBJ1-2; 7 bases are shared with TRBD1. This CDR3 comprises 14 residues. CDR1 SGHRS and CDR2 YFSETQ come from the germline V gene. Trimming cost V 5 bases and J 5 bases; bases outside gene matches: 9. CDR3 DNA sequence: TGCGCCAGCAGTCGAGACAGGGAGGTTTATGGCTACACCTTC. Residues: CASSRDREVYGYTF.

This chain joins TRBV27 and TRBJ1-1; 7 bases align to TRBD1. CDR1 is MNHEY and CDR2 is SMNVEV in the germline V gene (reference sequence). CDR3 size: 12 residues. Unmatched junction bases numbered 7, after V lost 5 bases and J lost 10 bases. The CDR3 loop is CASSTTGVAAFF. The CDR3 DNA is TGTGCCAGCAGTACCACAGGGGTAGCAGCTTTCTTT.

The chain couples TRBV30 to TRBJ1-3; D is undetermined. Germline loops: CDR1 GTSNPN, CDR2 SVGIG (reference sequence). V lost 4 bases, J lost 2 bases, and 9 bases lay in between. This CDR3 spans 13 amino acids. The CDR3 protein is CAWKVTAGNTIYF. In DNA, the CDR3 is TGTGCCTGGAAGGTTACAGCTGGAAACACCATATATTTT.

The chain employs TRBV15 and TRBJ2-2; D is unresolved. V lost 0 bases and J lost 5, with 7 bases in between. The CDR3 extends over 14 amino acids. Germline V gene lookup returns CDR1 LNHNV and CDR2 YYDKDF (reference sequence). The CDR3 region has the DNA TGTGCCACCAGCAGAGACATGGCTACCGGGGAGCTGTTTTTT. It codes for CATSRDMATGELFF.

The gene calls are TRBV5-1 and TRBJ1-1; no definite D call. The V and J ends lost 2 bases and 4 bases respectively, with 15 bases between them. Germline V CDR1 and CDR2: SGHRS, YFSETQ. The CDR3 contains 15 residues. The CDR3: CASSLGRTGSTEAFF. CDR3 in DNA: TGCGCCAGCAGCTTAGGTAGGACCGGGAGCACTGAAGCTTTCTTT.

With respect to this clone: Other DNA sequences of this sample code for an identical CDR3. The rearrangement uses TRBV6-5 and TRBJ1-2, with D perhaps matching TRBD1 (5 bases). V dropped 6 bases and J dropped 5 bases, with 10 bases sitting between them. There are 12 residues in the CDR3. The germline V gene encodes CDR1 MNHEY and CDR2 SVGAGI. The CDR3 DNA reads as TGTGCCAGCAGCCCAGACAGTTATGGCTACACCTTC. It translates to CASSPDSYGYTF.

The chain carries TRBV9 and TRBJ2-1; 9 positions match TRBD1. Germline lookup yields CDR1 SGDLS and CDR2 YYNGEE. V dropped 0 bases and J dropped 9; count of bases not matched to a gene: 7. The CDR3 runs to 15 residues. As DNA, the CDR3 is TGTGCCAGCAGCGTAGTGGGACAGGGATTCTCTGAGCAGTTCTTC. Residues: CASSVVGQGFSEQFF.

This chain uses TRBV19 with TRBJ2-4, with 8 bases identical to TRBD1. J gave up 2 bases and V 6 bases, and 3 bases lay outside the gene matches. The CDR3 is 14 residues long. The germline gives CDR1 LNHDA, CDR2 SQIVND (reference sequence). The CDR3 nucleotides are TGTGCCAGTAGGGACAGGGCTTCCAAAAACATTCAGTACTTC. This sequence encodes CASRDRASKNIQYF.

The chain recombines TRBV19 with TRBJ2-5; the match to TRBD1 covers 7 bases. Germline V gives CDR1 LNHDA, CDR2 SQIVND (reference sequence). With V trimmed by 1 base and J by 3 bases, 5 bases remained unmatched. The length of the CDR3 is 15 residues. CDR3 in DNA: TGTGCCAGTAGTATAGGTTACAGGGGAAAAGAGACCCAGTACTTC. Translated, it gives CASSIGYRGKETQYF.

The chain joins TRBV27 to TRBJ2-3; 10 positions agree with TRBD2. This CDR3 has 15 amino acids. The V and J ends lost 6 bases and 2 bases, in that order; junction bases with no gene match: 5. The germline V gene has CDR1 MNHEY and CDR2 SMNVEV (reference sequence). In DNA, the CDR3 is TGTGCCAGCAGGGAAGCGGGGGGGTTCACAGATACGCAGTATTTT. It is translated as CASREAGGFTDTQYF.

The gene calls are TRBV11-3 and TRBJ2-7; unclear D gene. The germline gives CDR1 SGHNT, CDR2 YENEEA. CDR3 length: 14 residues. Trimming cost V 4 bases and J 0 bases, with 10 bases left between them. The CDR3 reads CASSSTRNSYEQYF. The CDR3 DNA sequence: TGTGCCAGCAGCTCAACCAGGAACTCCTACGAGCAGTACTTC.

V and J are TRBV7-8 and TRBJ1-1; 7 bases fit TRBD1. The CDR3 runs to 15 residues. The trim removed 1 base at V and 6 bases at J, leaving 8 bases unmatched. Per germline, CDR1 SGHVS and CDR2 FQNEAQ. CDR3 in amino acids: CASSLESGGRAEAFF. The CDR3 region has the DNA TGTGCCAGCAGCTTAGAGTCAGGGGGTAGGGCTGAAGCTTTCTTT.

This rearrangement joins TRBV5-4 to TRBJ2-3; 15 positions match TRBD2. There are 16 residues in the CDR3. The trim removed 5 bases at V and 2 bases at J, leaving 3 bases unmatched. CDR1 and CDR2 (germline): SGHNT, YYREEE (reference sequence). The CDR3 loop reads CASRGLAGGSTDTQYF. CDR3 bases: TGTGCCAGCAGGGGACTAGCGGGGGGATCCACAGATACGCAGTATTTT.